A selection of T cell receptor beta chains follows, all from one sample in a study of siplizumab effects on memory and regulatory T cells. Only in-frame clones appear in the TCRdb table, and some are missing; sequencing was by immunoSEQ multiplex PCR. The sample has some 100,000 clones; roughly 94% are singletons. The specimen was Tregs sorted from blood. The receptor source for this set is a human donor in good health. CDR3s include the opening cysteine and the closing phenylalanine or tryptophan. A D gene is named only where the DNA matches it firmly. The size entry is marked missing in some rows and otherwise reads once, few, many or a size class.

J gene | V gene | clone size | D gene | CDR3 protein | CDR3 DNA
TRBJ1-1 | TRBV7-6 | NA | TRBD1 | CASSGGQGLNTEAFF | TGTGCCAGCAGCGGGGGACAGGGTCTGAACACTGAAGCTTTCTTT
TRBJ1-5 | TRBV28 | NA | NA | CASGADLYQPQHF | TGTGCCAGCGGAGCGGATCTATATCAGCCCCAGCATTTT
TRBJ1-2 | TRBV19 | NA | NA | CASSTFSSSGYTF | TGTGCCAGTAGTACCTTTTCTTCTAGTGGCTACACCTTC
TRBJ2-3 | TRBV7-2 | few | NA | CASTQRGHSTDTQYF | TGTGCCAGCACCCAGAGGGGCCATAGCACAGATACGCAGTATTTT
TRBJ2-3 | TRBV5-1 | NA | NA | CASRDQRRLSTDTQYF | TGCGCCAGCAGAGATCAGCGGAGACTTAGCACAGATACGCAGTATTTT
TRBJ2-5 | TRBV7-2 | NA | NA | CASSFSGQETQYF | TGTGCCAGCTCGTTTAGCGGCCAAGAGACCCAGTACTTC
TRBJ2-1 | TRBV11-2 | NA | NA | CASSRPGRGIGRNYNEQFF | TGTGCCAGCAGCCGACCGGGCAGGGGAATAGGACGGAACTACAATGAGCAGTTCTTC
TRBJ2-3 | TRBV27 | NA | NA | CASSRRGPGDTQYF | TGTGCCAGCAGCCGGAGAGGGCCTGGGGATACGCAGTATTTT
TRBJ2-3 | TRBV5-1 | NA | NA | CASSLWDTQYF | TGCGCCAGCAGCTTGTGGGATACGCAGTATTTT
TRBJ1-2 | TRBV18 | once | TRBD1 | CASSPGQGSHGYTF | TGTGCCAGCTCACCGGGACAGGGTAGTCATGGCTACACCTTC
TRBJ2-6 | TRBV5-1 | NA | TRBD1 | CASSRGGTGTPGANVLTF | TGCGCCAGCAGCCGCGGCGGGACAGGGACTCCTGGGGCCAACGTCCTGACTTTC
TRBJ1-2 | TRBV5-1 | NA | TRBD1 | CASSLGGGTGGYTF | TGCGCCAGCAGCTTGGGAGGGGGCACAGGCGGCTACACCTTC
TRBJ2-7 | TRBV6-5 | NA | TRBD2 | CASSYLSGTGPYEQYF | TGTGCCAGCAGTTACCTTAGCGGGACTGGCCCCTACGAGCAGTACTTC
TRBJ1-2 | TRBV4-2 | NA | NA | CASSQVQGSSAYGYTF | TGTGCCAGCAGCCAAGTACAGGGTTCCTCAGCCTATGGCTACACCTTC
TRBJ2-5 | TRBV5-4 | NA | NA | CASSPDGIRGETQYF | TGTGCCAGCAGCCCTGACGGGATAAGGGGGGAGACCCAGTACTTC
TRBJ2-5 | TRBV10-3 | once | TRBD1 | CAIGTGRLEETQYF | TGTGCCATCGGGACAGGGAGACTCGAAGAGACCCAGTACTTC
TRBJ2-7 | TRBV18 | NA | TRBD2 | CASSPPGGGLARTEQYF | TGTGCCAGCTCACCACCTGGTGGGGGACTAGCGAGGACCGAGCAGTACTTC
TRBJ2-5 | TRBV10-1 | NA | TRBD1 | CASSDRTGVETQYF | TGCGCCAGCAGTGATCGGACAGGGGTGGAGACCCAGTACTTC
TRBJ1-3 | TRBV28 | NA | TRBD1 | CASSSTGGSGNTIYF | TGTGCCAGCAGTTCCACAGGGGGCTCTGGAAACACCATATATTTT
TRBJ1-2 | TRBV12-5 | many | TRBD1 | CASGYIAGQISYGYTF | TGTGCTAGTGGTTACATCGCGGGACAGATATCTTATGGCTACACCTTC
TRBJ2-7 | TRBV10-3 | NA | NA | CAIRQTGFYEQYF | TGTGCCATCAGACAGACAGGATTCTACGAGCAGTACTTC
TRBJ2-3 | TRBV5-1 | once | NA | CATRRGISTDTQYF | TGCGCCACCCGACGGGGGATCAGCACAGATACGCAGTATTTT
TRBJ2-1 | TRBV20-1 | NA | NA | CSGAGFDEQFF | TGCAGTGGGGCGGGGTTCGATGAGCAGTTCTTC
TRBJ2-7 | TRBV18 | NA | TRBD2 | CASSPGGYEQYF | TGTGCCAGCTCACCGGGAGGGTACGAGCAGTACTTC
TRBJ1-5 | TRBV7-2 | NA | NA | CASSLGYGYQPQHF | TGTGCCAGCAGCTTAGGATATGGCTACCAGCCCCAGCATTTT
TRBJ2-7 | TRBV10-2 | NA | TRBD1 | CASSGDRAPSYEQYF | TGCGCCAGCAGTGGTGACAGGGCTCCCTCCTACGAGCAGTACTTC
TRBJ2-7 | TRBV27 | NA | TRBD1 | CASSFLGQGYEQYF | TGTGCCAGCAGTTTCCTTGGACAGGGCTACGAGCAGTACTTC
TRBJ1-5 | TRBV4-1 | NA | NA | CASSHPPGGLNSNQPQHF | TGCGCCAGCAGCCACCCCCCGGGTGGGCTCAATAGCAATCAGCCCCAGCATTTT
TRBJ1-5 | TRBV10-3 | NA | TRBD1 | CAISDGQGRDQPQHF | TGTGCCATCAGTGACGGACAGGGGCGCGATCAGCCCCAGCATTTT
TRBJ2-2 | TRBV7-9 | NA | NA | CASNPGKEGATGELFF | TGTGCCAGCAACCCCGGGAAGGAGGGGGCGACCGGGGAGCTGTTTTTT
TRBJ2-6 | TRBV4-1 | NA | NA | CASSQEGVSGANVLTF | TGCGCCAGCAGCCAGGAGGGTGTGTCTGGGGCCAACGTCCTGACTTTC
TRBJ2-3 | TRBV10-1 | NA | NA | CASSEGLSTDTQYF | TGCGCCAGCAGCGAGGGCCTTAGCACAGATACGCAGTATTTT
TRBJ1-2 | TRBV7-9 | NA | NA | CASSRTGYGYTF | TGTGCCAGCAGCCGAACAGGGTATGGCTACACCTTC
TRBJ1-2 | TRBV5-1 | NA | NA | CASRNPGTNYGYTF | TGCGCCAGCAGAAACCCAGGGACTAACTATGGCTACACCTTC
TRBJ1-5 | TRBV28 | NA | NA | CASTPRTAGRQPQHF | TGTGCCAGCACCCCGAGGACTGCCGGGAGGCAGCCCCAGCATTTT
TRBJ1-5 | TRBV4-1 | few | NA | CASSQRDSNQPQHF | TGCGCCAGCAGCCAACGAGACAGCAATCAGCCCCAGCATTTT
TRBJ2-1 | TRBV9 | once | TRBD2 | CASSPAGTTRTDEQFF | TGTGCCAGCAGCCCGGCCGGGACTACACGGACCGATGAGCAGTTCTTC
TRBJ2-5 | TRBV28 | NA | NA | CASSFEWVRGTQYF | TGTGCCAGCAGTTTTGAGTGGGTCCGGGGGACCCAGTACTTC
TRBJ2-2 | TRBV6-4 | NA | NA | CASPGLITGELFF | TGTGCCAGCCCGGGACTCATCACCGGGGAGCTGTTTTTT
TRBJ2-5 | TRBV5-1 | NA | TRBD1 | CASSHGTAILQETQYF | TGCGCCAGCAGCCACGGGACAGCTATCCTCCAAGAGACCCAGTACTTC
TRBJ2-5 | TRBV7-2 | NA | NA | CASSPWTVQETQYF | TGTGCCAGCAGCCCTTGGACAGTTCAAGAGACCCAGTACTTC
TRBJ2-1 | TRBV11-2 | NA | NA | CASSLFVRDRDEQFF | TGTGCCAGCAGCTTATTTGTCCGGGACCGGGATGAGCAGTTCTTC
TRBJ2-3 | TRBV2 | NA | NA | CASTDQRASSDTQYF | TGTGCCAGCACTGATCAAAGGGCGTCCTCCGATACGCAGTATTTT
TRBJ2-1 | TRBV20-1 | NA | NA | CSATRNEQFF | TGCAGTGCGACCCGCAATGAGCAGTTCTTC
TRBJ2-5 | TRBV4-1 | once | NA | CASSQVKRPGETQYF | TGCGCCAGCAGCCAAGTAAAGCGGCCGGGAGAGACCCAGTACTTC
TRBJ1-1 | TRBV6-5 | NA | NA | CASSYLGGMNSEAFF | TGTGCCAGCAGTTACTTGGGGGGTATGAATTCTGAAGCTTTCTTT
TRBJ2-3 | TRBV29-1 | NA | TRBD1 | CSVAGTGGTDTQYF | TGCAGCGTCGCCGGGACAGGGGGCACAGATACGCAGTATTTT
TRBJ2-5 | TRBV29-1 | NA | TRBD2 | CSVEEGLAGGNETQYF | TGCAGCGTTGAAGAAGGACTAGCGGGAGGGAATGAGACCCAGTACTTC
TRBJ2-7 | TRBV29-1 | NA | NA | CSVEQGSRDEQYF | TGCAGCGTTGAACAGGGGTCAAGGGACGAGCAGTACTTC
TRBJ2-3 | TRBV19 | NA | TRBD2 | CASSMVVWTSGSSGTQYF | TGTGCCAGTAGTATGGTGGTGTGGACTAGCGGGAGTTCAGGCACGCAGTATTTT
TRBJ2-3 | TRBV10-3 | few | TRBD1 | CAISELGQGFAGSDTQYF | TGTGCCATCAGTGAGCTTGGACAGGGGTTTGCGGGGTCAGATACGCAGTATTTT
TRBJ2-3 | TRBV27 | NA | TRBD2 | CASSFWASGKGTQYF | TGTGCCAGCAGTTTCTGGGCTAGCGGTAAAGGTACGCAGTATTTT
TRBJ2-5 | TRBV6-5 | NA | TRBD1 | CASSSLQIGQGKTQYF | TGTGCCAGCAGTTCTCTCCAAATTGGACAGGGAAAGACCCAGTACTTC